Listed below are T cell receptor beta chains from one sample, sequenced in a study of vaccination effects on CD4 cells after COVID-19. Which antigens these TCRs recognize remains unknown. Assay used: immunoSEQ multiplex PCR; TCRdb lists only in-frame clones, some missing. The sample holds 50,000 to 65,000 clones, roughly 73% seen once. Material: CD4+ T cells from PBMCs cultured with HCoV-229E spike peptides, obtained after COVID-19 vaccination. The receptors originated from a human donor who received a COVID-19 vaccine. Both conserved end residues are part of each CDR3. D genes are given only for firm matches. Clone size is stated in some rows and not others, as once, few, many or a class when expanded.

clone_size j_call d_call v_call cdr3_aa cdr3_nt
few TRBJ1-3 . TRBV6-5 CASTRSLMTGNTIYF TGTGCCAGCACCCGGAGCCTAATGACTGGAAACACCATATATTTT
. TRBJ1-6 . TRBV12-3/TRBV12-4 CASSPGGGGPLHF TGTGCCAGCAGCCCGGGAGGGGGAGGACCCCTCCACTTT
. TRBJ1-1 . TRBV7-2 CASSPQSQGTSEAFF TGTGCCAGCAGTCCCCAGTCCCAGGGAACATCTGAAGCTTTCTTT
. TRBJ1-2 . TRBV29-1 CSVGMWDGHGYTF TGCAGCGTTGGTATGTGGGACGGCCATGGCTACACCTTC
. TRBJ1-1 . TRBV18 CASSPSSEEAFF TGTGCCAGCTCACCTTCATCCGAAGAAGCTTTCTTT
. TRBJ2-2 . TRBV18 CASSEGFPNTGELFF TGTGCCAGCTCAGAGGGGTTTCCCAACACCGGGGAGCTGTTTTTT
. TRBJ1-2 . TRBV5-1 CASSRENYGYTF TGCGCCAGCAGCCGCGAGAACTATGGCTACACCTTC
. TRBJ2-1 TRBD1 TRBV7-3 CASSVTKDRGSDEQFF TGTGCCAGCAGCGTTACGAAGGACAGGGGCTCGGATGAGCAGTTCTTC
few TRBJ1-1 TRBD1 TRBV18 CASSPTGGEGEAFF TGTGCCAGCTCACCAACAGGGGGCGAAGGTGAAGCTTTCTTT
. TRBJ1-6 . TRBV28 CASTASGYNSPLHF TGTGCCAGCACCGCCAGCGGGTATAATTCACCCCTCCACTTT
. TRBJ2-5 . TRBV5-4 CASSLQKDLETQYF TGTGCCAGCAGCTTGCAGAAGGACTTAGAGACCCAGTACTTC
. TRBJ2-5 TRBD1 TRBV9 CARSLQGPLEETQYF TGTGCCAGGTCGCTACAGGGGCCCTTAGAAGAGACCCAGTACTTC
. TRBJ1-2 TRBD1 TRBV10-1 CASSEPGDSNYGYTF TGCGCCAGCAGCGAGCCGGGGGACAGCAACTATGGCTACACCTTC
. TRBJ2-3 . TRBV5-1 CASSQRGQSTDTQYF TGCGCCAGCAGCCAACGGGGCCAGAGCACAGATACGCAGTATTTT
. TRBJ1-2 . TRBV27 CASRGRTYGYTF TGTGCCAGCAGGGGACGGACCTATGGCTACACCTTC
once TRBJ2-3 . TRBV5-1 CASSLNRVADTQYF TGCGCCAGCAGCTTAAACAGGGTAGCAGATACGCAGTATTTT
. TRBJ1-5 . TRBV6-6 CASSLANQPQHF TGTGCCAGCAGTCTGGCGAATCAGCCCCAGCATTTT
. TRBJ2-3 TRBD2 TRBV24-1 CATSDSWTSGTQYF TGTGCCACCAGTGATTCCTGGACTAGCGGGACGCAGTATTTT
few TRBJ2-3 . TRBV6-4 CASRTTASTDTQYF TGTGCCAGCAGGACTACGGCTAGCACAGATACGCAGTATTTT
. TRBJ1-6 . TRBV9 CASSVATVTNSPLHF TGTGCCAGCAGCGTAGCCACAGTTACTAATTCACCCCTCCACTTT
. TRBJ1-1 TRBD1 TRBV18 CASSDTGGNTEAFF TGTGCCAGCTCGGATACAGGGGGGAACACTGAAGCTTTCTTT
. TRBJ1-4 TRBD1 TRBV6-2/TRBV6-3 CASSLEGAIGEKLFF TGTGCCAGCAGTTTGGAGGGGGCGATTGGTGAAAAACTGTTTTTT
. TRBJ1-6 . TRBV7-9 CASSWGGFDSPLHF TGTGCCAGCAGCTGGGGGGGTTTTGATTCACCCCTCCACTTT
. TRBJ2-3 . TRBV9 CASSVAQNTDTQYF TGTGCCAGCAGCGTAGCACAGAACACAGATACGCAGTATTTT
. TRBJ2-1 TRBD2 TRBV6-2/TRBV6-3 CASSSRLAGSYNEQFF TGTGCCAGCAGTTCACGACTAGCGGGCTCCTACAATGAGCAGTTCTTC
few TRBJ2-2 . TRBV7-9 CASSPLTRLGTGELFF TGTGCCAGCAGCCCGCTGACTAGGCTGGGCACCGGGGAGCTGTTTTTT
. TRBJ2-2 TRBD2 TRBV27 CASSSGLAGGRNTGELFF TGTGCCAGCAGTTCGGGACTAGCGGGGGGGCGGAACACCGGGGAGCTGTTTTTT
. TRBJ2-5 . TRBV18 CASSLFAGQKETQYF TGTGCCAGCTCACTCTTCGCGGGACAGAAAGAGACCCAGTACTTC
. TRBJ2-1 TRBD1 TRBV2 CASSADRGPNEQFF TGTGCCAGCAGTGCGGACAGGGGGCCAAATGAGCAGTTCTTC
once TRBJ1-2 . TRBV12-3/TRBV12-4 CASRPSGTNGYTF TGTGCCAGCAGGCCGTCGGGGACGAACGGCTACACCTTC
few TRBJ1-2 . TRBV6-7 CASSYSRGRDYGYTF TGTGCCAGCAGTTATTCTCGGGGTAGAGACTATGGCTACACCTTC
. TRBJ1-2 TRBD1 TRBV2 CASSPDRGPVFYTF TGTGCCAGCAGTCCAGACAGGGGCCCCGTTTTCTACACCTTC
. TRBJ1-2 TRBD1 TRBV6-5 CASREGQFSYGYTF TGTGCCAGCCGAGAGGGACAGTTTAGCTATGGCTACACCTTC
. TRBJ2-1 . TRBV4-1 CASSQVGGSTYNEQFF TGCGCCAGCAGCCAAGTAGGGGGATCTACCTACAATGAGCAGTTCTTC
. TRBJ1-1 . TRBV28 CASSSTPANTEAFF TGTGCCAGCAGTTCCACTCCCGCGAACACTGAAGCTTTCTTT
few TRBJ2-1 . TRBV5-1 CASSLGQAITYNEQFF TGCGCCAGCAGCTTGGGTCAGGCAATTACCTACAATGAGCAGTTCTTC
. TRBJ1-2 . TRBV18 CASSPLVSATANYGYTF TGTGCCAGCTCACCACTCGTCTCGGCAACAGCTAACTATGGCTACACCTTC
. TRBJ1-2 . TRBV5-1 CASSTQPGNSNYGYTF TGCGCCAGCAGCACCCAACCGGGCAATTCTAACTATGGCTACACCTTC
. TRBJ2-1 . TRBV5-5 CASRSSAGRDEQFF TGTGCCAGCAGATCCTCCGCGGGACGTGATGAGCAGTTCTTC
. TRBJ1-1 . TRBV19 CASSILGVDEAFF TGTGCCAGTAGTATATTGGGCGTTGATGAAGCTTTCTTT
. TRBJ1-1 . TRBV2 CASSPTVYDTEAFF TGTGCCAGCAGCCCGACAGTATATGACACTGAAGCTTTCTTT
. TRBJ1-1 . TRBV7-2 CASSKGMYTEAFF TGTGCCAGCAGCAAGGGGATGTACACTGAAGCTTTCTTT
. TRBJ2-1 . TRBV19 CASSIQGIYNEQFF TGTGCCAGTAGTATACAGGGGATTTACAATGAGCAGTTCTTC
. TRBJ2-2 TRBD2 TRBV7-2 CASSSPLAGASAGELFF TGTGCCAGCAGCTCCCCACTAGCGGGGGCCAGTGCCGGGGAGCTGTTTTTT
. TRBJ1-2 . TRBV6-4 CASSDSVNGYTF TGTGCCAGCAGTGACTCGGTTAATGGCTACACCTTC
. TRBJ2-3 TRBD2 TRBV28 CASSPRLAGPDTQYF TGTGCCAGCAGTCCGAGACTAGCGGGCCCAGATACGCAGTATTTT
. TRBJ2-5 . TRBV12-3/TRBV12-4 CASSYGEETQYF TGTGCCAGCAGCTACGGGGAAGAGACCCAGTACTTC
few TRBJ2-1 . TRBV5-1 CASSLPVSGNEQFF TGCGCCAGCAGCTTACCTGTGTCCGGCAATGAGCAGTTCTTC
few TRBJ1-1 . TRBV2 CASKRAGKGTEAFF TGTGCCAGCAAGCGGGCAGGGAAGGGAACTGAAGCTTTCTTT
. TRBJ2-5 . TRBV4-1 CASSQVRGETQYF TGCGCCAGCAGCCAAGTTAGGGGAGAGACCCAGTACTTC